The clone carrying this TCR beta chain showed up many times. This sample stems from a study of T cells in Graves' hyperthyroidism and ophthalmopathy. Turning to the study itself: Peripheral blood draws took place at initial diagnosis, ahead of any treatment.

The V and J ends lost 4 bases and 8 bases respectively, with 15 bases between them. Germline V gene lookup returns CDR1 SGHDT and CDR2 YYEEEE. The CDR3 contains 13 residues. RNA transcripts gave rise to amplified TCR beta CDR3 regions. Initially, a first-round RT-PCR of the TCR CDR3 employed the HTBI primer set. A single record per CDR3 protein comes from TCRdb applying MiXCR to the multiplex PCR reads. The repertoire holds roughly 280,000 distinct CDR3 sequences, approximately 17% seen once, with around 61% in the top ten. This clonotype originated in a woman aged 55-69 years with Graves' ophthalmopathy. Sequenced input: blood. V gene TRBV5-6 combines with J gene TRBJ1-1; D is uncertain. In DNA form, the CDR3 reads TGTGCCAGCAGCGGCCGATGGGGTGAAGAAGCTTTCTTT. The encoded protein is CASSGRWGEEAFF.